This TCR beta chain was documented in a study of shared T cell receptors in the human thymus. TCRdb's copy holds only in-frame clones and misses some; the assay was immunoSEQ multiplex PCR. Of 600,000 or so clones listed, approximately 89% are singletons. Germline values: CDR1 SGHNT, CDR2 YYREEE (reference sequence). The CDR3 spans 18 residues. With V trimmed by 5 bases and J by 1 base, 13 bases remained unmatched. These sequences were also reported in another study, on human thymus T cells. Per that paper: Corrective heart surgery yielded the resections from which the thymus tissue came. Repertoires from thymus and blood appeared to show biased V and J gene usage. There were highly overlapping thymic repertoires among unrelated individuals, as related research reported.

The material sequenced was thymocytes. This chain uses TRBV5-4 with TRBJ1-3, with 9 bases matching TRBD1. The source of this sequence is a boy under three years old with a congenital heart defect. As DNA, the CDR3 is TGTGCCAGCAGTATTTTACAGGACAGGGGTGGTTCTGGAAACACCATATATTTT. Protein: CASSILQDRGGSGNTIYF.